This T cell receptor beta chain was sequenced for a study of T-cell memory formation after mild COVID-19. CDR1 and CDR2 from the germline V gene are LGHNA and YSLEER. The CDR3 has 13 residues if both end residues are counted. TCRdb fed the 5' RACE reads into MiXCR, producing one record per CDR3 protein. This sample has around 430,000 distinct CDR3 sequences, with 15% to 20% found just once. About this clonotype itself: Because the CDR3's place on the DNA is in doubt, the DNA is left out and the CDR3 is given as listed by TCRdb.

This chain connects TRBV4-3 to TRBJ2-3; the D call in the table, TRBD1, was not verified against the DNA. This TCR was sampled from a man younger than 35 who had mild COVID-19 (a few samples of this study predate the infection). Cell type and time point are not known. Sequenced input: PBMCs or a T cell subset sorted from them (not recorded which). CDR3 sequence: CASSQVGAGTRHF.